One and the same sample provided the 14 T cell receptor beta chains below, sequenced in a study of tumor and adjacent non-tumor tissue in lung cancer. No cell sorting was done before RNA was extracted from the tissue. This non-tumor lung sample came from over 3 cm beyond the tumor edge. Three rounds of nested PCR, following a modified ARM-PCR protocol, produced the TCRbeta library. TCRdb recomputed calls from the multiplex PCR reads with MiXCR, one row per CDR3 protein. The data show about 100,000 distinct CDR3 sequences, 65% seen once. Sequencing was done on a sample of distant non-tumor lung tissue. Source of these receptors: a man aged 30 to 39 with non-small cell lung cancer.

J is TRBJ2-3 and V is TRBV24-1; TRBD2 matches at 11 bases. V lost 9 bases, J lost 5 bases, and 12 bases stayed unmatched. Germline assignment: CDR1 KGHDR and CDR2 SFDVKD. CDR3 length equals 16 residues. CDR3 nucleotide sequence: TGTGCCACCTCCGAGGGGATAGCGGGGGGGCAAGATACGCAGTATTTT. It encodes CATSEGIAGGQDTQYF.

Turning to this clonotype: One junction end disagrees with the germline gene, perhaps due to a read error. This chain uses TRBV4-2 with TRBJ1-2, with TRBD1 identical over 10 bases. The CDR3 length is 15 residues. Germline V gene data show CDR1 as LGHNA and CDR2 as YNFKEQ. CDR3 nucleotide sequence: TGTGCCAGCAGACGAGGACAGGGGGGGAACTATAGCTACACCTTC. It is translated as CASRRGQGGNYSYTF.

This clonotype was seen once. The rearrangement uses TRBV11-2 and TRBJ2-7; D gene uncertain. This CDR3 comprises 13 residues. The V and J ends lost 10 bases and 5 bases respectively, with 18 bases between them. CDR1 is SGHAT, CDR2 FQNNGV, per germline. The CDR3 DNA is TGTGCCATCAGGATAGGGCAGCTGAACGAGCAGTACTTC. Residues: CAIRIGQLNEQYF.

Worth noting for this clonotype: The CDR3 carries no conserved terminal phenylalanine or tryptophan, so it likely arises from a read error. This chain's CDR3 is CASSATGLLYGYTS. The CDR3 DNA reads TGTGCCAGCAGCGCGACAGGGTTACTCTATGGCTACACCTCA. The rearrangement links TRBV11-2 to TRBJ1-2, with TRBD1 matching over 7 bases. The CDR3 runs to 14 residues. The trim removed 5 bases at V and 4 bases at J, leaving 7 bases unmatched. Germline V gene sequence: CDR1 SGHAT, CDR2 FQNNGV.

Comments on this clonotype: One junction end does not reproduce the germline sequence, and a read error may be involved. The rearrangement uses TRBV4-1 and TRBJ2-1; D ambiguous. Per the germline V gene, CDR1 is MGHRA and CDR2 is YSYEKL. The CDR3 loop spans 14 amino acids. The CDR3 DNA sequence: TGCGTCAGCAGCCAAGAGCACTTCCCTGATGAGCAGTTCTTC. This translates into CVSSQEHFPDEQFF.

Notes on this clonotype: Since no conserved phenylalanine or tryptophan closes the CDR3, a read error is the likely cause. This chain uses TRBV11-2 with TRBJ2-5; TRBD2 matches 8 bases. Germline values: CDR1 SGHAT, CDR2 FQNNGV. The CDR3 is 19 amino acids. Here the CDR3 DNA reads TGTGCCAGCTGCTTAGGGTCGGTCGGGAGCGGGGGTTTCCAAGAGACCCAGTACTCC. Encoded protein: CASCLGSVGSGGFQETQYS.

To note about this clonotype: A clone one base away is much larger, so this may be a read error. The chain links TRBV6-1 to TRBJ2-1; D unresolved. Trimming cost V 8 bases and J 7 bases, with 15 bases left between them. The CDR3 is 13 residues long. Germline values: CDR1 MNHNS, CDR2 SASEGT. CDR3 region: CASYHLVGNEQFF. The CDR3 DNA reads as TGTGCCAGCTACCACCTTGTCGGGAATGAGCAGTTCTTC.

The gene calls are TRBV12-3 or TRBV12-4 and TRBJ2-5, with 9 bases that match TRBD2. The CDR3 has 13 amino acids. After removal of 9 bases from V and 8 bases from J, the junction contained 10 bases not matched to a gene. The CDR3 region has the DNA TGTGCCAGAAGGCGGACTAGCGAAGGAACCCAGTACTTC. It specifies CARRRTSEGTQYF.

Note on this clonotype: Germline is not matched at one junction end, which may reflect a read error. The genes are TRBV20-1 and TRBJ2-3; D ambiguous. Germline V gene lookup returns CDR1 DFQATT and CDR2 SNEGSKA (reference sequence). This CDR3 is 14 amino acids long. CDR3: CSAPEGRNPTAHYF. The DNA of the CDR3 is TGCAGTGCCCCGGAAGGCAGAAATCCGACCGCGCACTATTTT.

On this clonotype: The junction does not match germline at one end; this may be a read error. The chain carries TRBV11-3 and TRBJ2-3; tentatively, D is TRBD1 (6 bases). CDR1 and CDR2 (germline): SGHNT, YENEEA. This CDR3 is built from 13 residues. CDR3 DNA sequence: TGTGCCAGCAGCACCAGGGGTACAGATACGCAGAATTTT. Translation gives CASSTRGTDTQNF.

This clonotype was seen repeatedly, ten times or more. This rearrangement joins TRBV5-4 to TRBJ2-1; D assignment may be TRBD1 or TRBD2 (6 bases each). V dropped 3 bases and J dropped 4 bases, with 20 bases sitting between them. This CDR3 is built from 17 residues. The germline V gene encodes CDR1 SGHNT and CDR2 YYREEE (reference sequence). The CDR3 coding sequence is TGTGCCAGCAGCTGGCCATTGGGGGCGGGAAAATACAATGAGCAGTTCTTC. As protein: CASSWPLGAGKYNEQFF.

Note on this clonotype: The junction departs from the called germline gene at one end, perhaps through a read error. The genes are TRBV29-1 and TRBJ2-1; D not resolved. Germline CDR1 SQVTM, CDR2 ANQGSEA. The CDR3 runs to 14 residues. CDR3 amino acids: CSVQDDVGWYEQFF. As DNA, the CDR3 is TGCAGCGTTCAAGACGACGTGGGATGGTATGAGCAGTTCTTC.

As regards this clonotype: Because the CDR3 is missing its conserved closing phenylalanine or tryptophan, this is likely a read error. J is TRBJ2-1 and V is TRBV12-5; D is possibly TRBD1 (6 bases). Per the germline V gene, CDR1 is LGHNT and CDR2 is FRNRAP. The CDR3 contains 16 residues. CDR3 sequence (DNA): TGTGCTAGTGCTTTGGTACTAGGGGGACCCTACAATGAGCAGTTCCTC. Translated: CASALVLGGPYNEQFL.

In regard to this clonotype: This CDR3 is missing its conserved last phenylalanine or tryptophan, likely due to a read error. The chain recombines TRBV6-6 with TRBJ2-1; D remains unclear. The V gene's germline CDR1 is MNHNY and CDR2 SVGAGI (reference sequence). This CDR3 has 12 amino acids. The CDR3 DNA sequence: TGTGCCTGCAGTTCCACCGCGAATGAGCAGTTCTCA. This translates into CACSSTANEQFS.